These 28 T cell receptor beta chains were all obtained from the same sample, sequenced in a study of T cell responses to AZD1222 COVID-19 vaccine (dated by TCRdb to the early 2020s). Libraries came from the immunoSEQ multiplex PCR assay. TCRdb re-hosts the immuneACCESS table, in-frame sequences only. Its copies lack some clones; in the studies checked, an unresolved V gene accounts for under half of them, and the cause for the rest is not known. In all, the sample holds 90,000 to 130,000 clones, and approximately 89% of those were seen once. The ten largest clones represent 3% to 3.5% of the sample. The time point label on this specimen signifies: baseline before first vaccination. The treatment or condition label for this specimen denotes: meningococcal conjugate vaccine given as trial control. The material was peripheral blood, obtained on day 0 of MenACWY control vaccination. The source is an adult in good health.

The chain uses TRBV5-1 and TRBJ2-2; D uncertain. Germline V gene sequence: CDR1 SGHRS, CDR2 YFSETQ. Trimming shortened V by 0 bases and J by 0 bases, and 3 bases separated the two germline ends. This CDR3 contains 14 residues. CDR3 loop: CASSLESNTGELFF. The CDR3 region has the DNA TGCGCCAGCAGCTTGGAGTCGAACACCGGGGAGCTGTTTTTT.

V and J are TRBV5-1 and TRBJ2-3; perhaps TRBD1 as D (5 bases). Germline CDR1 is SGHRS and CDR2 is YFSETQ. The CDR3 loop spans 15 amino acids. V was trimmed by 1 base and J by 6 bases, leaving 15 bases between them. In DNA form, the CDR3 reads TGCGCCAGCAGCTTGTCAGACAGACGAACGGATACGCAGTATTTT. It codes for CASSLSDRRTDTQYF.

CDR3 nucleotides: TGCGCCAGCAGCGCCGGACAGAACAATTCACCCCTCCACTTT. It encodes CASSAGQNNSPLHF. The rearrangement joins TRBV5-1 to TRBJ1-6, with a weak D call TRBD1 (6 bases). Trimming removed 4 bases from V and 7 bases from J, with 12 bases in between. This CDR3 region has 14 residues. Germline loops: CDR1 SGHRS, CDR2 YFSETQ.

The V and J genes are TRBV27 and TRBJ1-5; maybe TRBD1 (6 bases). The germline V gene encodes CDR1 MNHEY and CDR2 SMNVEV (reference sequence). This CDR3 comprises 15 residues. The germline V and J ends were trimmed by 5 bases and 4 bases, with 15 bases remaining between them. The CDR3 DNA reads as TGTGCCAGCAGTGAAGCCGGGACACCTAATCAGCCCCAGCATTTT. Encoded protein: CASSEAGTPNQPQHF.

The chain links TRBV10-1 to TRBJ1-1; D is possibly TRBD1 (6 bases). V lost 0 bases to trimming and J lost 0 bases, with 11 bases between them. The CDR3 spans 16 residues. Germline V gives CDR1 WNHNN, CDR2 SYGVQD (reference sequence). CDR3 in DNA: TGCGCCAGCAGTGAGTCGAAGGGACATCTGAACACTGAAGCTTTCTTT. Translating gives CASSESKGHLNTEAFF.

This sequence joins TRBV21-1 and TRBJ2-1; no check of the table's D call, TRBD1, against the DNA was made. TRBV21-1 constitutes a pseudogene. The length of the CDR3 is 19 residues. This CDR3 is CASSKALGQGGGSYNEQFF. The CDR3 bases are TGTGCCAGCAGCAAAGCTTTAGGACAGGGAGGGGGCTCCTACAATGAGCAGTTCTTC.

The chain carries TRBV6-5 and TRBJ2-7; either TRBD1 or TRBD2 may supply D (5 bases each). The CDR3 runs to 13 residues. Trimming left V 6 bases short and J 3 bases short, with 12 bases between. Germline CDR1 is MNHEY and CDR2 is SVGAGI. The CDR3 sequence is CASRLGADYEQYF. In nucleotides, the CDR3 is TGTGCCAGCAGACTAGGGGCCGACTACGAGCAGTACTTC.

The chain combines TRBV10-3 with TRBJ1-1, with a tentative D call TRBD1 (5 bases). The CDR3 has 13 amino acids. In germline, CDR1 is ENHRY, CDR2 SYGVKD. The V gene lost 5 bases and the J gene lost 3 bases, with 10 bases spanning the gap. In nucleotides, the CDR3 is TGTGCCATCAGTCAGGGAGTTGACACTGAAGCTTTCTTT. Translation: CAISQGVDTEAFF.

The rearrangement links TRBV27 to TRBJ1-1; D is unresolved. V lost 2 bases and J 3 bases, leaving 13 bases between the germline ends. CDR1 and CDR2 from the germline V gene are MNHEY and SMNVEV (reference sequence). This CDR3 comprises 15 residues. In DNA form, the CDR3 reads TGTGCCAGCAGTTTAGGAGACATAGCCTACACTGAAGCTTTCTTT. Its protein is CASSLGDIAYTEAFF.

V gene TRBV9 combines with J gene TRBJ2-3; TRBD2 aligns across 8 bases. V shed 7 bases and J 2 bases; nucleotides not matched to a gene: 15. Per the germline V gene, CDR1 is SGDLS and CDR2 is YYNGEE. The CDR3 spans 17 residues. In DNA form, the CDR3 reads TGTGCCAGCGTCCCTTTGCTGTCGGGGGGGTCCACAGATACGCAGTATTTT. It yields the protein CASVPLLSGGSTDTQYF.

CDR3 nucleotides: TGCAGTGCTAGTGACCCGGGAGGGAACACTGAAGCTTTCTTT. This translates into CSASDPGGNTEAFF. V usage is TRBV20-1 and J usage is TRBJ1-1; D gene uncertain. V shed 3 bases and J shed 1 base, with 12 bases lying between them. The germline V gene encodes CDR1 DFQATT and CDR2 SNEGSKA (reference sequence). This CDR3 is 14 amino acids long.

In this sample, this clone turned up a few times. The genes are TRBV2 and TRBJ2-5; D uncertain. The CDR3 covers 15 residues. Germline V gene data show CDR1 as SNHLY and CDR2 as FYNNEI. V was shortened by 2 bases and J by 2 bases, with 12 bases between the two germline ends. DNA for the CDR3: TGTGCCAGCAGTGAAAGTCCCCTCCCACAAGAGACCCAGTACTTC. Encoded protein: CASSESPLPQETQYF.

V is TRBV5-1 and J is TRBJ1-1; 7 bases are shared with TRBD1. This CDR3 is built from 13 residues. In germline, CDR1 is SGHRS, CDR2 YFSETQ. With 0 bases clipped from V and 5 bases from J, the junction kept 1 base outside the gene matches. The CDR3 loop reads CASSLEGATEAFF. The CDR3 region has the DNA TGCGCCAGCAGCTTGGAGGGGGCAACTGAAGCTTTCTTT.

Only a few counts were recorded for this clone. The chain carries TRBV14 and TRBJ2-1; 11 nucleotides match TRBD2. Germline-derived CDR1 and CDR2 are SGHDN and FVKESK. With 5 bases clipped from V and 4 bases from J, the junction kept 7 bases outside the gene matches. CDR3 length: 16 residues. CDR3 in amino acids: CASSRLAGGRYNEQFF. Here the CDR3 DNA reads TGTGCCAGCAGCAGGCTAGCGGGGGGTCGATACAATGAGCAGTTCTTC.

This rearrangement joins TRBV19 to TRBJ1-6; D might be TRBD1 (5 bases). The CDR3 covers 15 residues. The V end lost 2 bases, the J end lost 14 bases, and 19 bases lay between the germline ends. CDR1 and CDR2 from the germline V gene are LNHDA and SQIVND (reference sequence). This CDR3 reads CASSILDKPRSALHF. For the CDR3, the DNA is TGTGCCAGTAGTATATTGGACAAGCCCCGCTCCGCCCTCCACTTT.

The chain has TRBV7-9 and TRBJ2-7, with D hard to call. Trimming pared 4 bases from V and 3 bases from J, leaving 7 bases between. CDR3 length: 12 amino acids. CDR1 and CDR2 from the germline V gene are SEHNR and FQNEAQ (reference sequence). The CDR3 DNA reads TGTGCCAGCAGCTACTATAGCTACGAGCAGTACTTC. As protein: CASSYYSYEQYF.

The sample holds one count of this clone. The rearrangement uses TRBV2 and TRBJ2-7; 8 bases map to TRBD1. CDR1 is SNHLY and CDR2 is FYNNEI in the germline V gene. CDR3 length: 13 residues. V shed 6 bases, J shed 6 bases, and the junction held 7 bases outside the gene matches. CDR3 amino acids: CASRGQALSEQYF. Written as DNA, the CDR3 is TGTGCCAGCAGGGGACAGGCCTTGAGCGAGCAGTACTTC.

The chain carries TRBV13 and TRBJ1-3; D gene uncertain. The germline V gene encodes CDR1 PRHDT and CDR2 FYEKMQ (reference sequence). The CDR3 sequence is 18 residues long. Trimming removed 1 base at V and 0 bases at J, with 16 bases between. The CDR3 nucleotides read TGTGCCAGCAGCTTAGAAGGACCACAGCAGTTCTCTGGAAACACCATATATTTT. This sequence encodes CASSLEGPQQFSGNTIYF.

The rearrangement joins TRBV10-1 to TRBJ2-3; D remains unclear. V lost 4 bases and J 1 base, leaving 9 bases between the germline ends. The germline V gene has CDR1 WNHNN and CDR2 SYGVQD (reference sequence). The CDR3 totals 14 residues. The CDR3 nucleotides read TGCGCCAGCAGTGTCGGTGGGGGCACAGATACGCAGTATTTT. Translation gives CASSVGGGTDTQYF.

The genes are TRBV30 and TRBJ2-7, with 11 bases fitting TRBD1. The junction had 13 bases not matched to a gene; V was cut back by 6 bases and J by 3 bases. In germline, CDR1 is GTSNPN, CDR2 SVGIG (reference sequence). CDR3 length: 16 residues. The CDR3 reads CACEPKVGTGGYEQYF. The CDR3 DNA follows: TGTGCCTGCGAACCGAAGGTCGGGACAGGGGGCTACGAGCAGTACTTC. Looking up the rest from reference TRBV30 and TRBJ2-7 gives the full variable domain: SQTIHQWPATLVQPVGSPLSLECTVEGTSNPNLYWYRQAAGRGLQLLFYSVGIGQISSEVPQNLSASRPQDRQFILSSKKLLLSDSGFYLCACEPKVGTGGYEQYFGPGTRLTVT.

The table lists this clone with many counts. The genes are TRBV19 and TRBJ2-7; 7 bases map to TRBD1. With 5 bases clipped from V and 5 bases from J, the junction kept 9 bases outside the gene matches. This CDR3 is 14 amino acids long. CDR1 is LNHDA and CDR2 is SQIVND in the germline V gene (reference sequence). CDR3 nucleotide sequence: TGTGCCAGTAGTGTACAGGGGAATTGGGACGAGCAGTACTTC. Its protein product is CASSVQGNWDEQYF.

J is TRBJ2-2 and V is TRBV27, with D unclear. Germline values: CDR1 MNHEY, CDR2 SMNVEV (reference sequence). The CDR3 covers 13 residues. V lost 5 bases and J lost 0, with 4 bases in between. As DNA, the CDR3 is TGTGCCAGCAGTCCCTCGAACACCGGGGAGCTGTTTTTT. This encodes CASSPSNTGELFF.

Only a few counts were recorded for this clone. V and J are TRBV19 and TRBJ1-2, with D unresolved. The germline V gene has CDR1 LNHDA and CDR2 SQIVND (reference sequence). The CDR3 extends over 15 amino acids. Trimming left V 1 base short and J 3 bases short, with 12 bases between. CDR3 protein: CASSIGPGLDYGYTF. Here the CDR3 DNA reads TGTGCCAGTAGTATAGGTCCGGGCCTAGACTATGGCTACACCTTC.

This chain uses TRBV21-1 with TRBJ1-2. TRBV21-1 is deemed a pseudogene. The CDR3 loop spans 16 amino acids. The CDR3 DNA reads TGTGCCAGCAGCAAAAGGGGCCCAGCCGGGGGATATGGCTACACCTTC. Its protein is CASSKRGPAGGYGYTF.

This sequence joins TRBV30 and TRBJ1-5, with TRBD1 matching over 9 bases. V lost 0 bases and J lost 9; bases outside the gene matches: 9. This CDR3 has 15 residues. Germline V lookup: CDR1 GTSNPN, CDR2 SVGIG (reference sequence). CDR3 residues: CAWSVAGTGKRPQHF. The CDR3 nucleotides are TGTGCCTGGAGTGTCGCCGGGACAGGGAAGAGGCCCCAGCATTTT.

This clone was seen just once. CDR3 sequence: CASERGGGGYTF. In DNA form, the CDR3 reads TGTGCCAGCGAAAGGGGAGGCGGTGGCTACACCTTC. J is TRBJ1-2 and V is TRBV28; a weak D match, TRBD1 (5 bases). The V gene lost 8 bases and the J gene lost 7 bases, with 14 bases spanning the gap. This CDR3 contains 12 residues. Germline lookup yields CDR1 MDHEN and CDR2 SYDVKM.

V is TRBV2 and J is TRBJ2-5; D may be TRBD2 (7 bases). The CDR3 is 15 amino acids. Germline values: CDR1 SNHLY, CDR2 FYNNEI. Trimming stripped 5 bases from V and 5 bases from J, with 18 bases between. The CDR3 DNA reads TGTGCCAGCAGTATATCTAGCGGTACAGGGGAGACCCAGTACTTC. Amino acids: CASSISSGTGETQYF.

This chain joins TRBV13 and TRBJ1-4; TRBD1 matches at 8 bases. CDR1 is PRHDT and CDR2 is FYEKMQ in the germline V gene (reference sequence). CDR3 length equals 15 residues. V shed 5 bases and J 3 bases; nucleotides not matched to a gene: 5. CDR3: CASSGQGAANEKLFF. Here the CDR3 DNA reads TGTGCCAGCAGCGGACAGGGTGCAGCTAATGAAAAACTGTTTTTT.